This TCR beta chain is drawn from a study of blood T cell repertoires in COVID-19. Whole-study context: In each case, the material was cDNA or gDNA derived from T cells, B-cell-depleted T cells, or PBMCs.

Original processing notes: Reference gene primer amplification gave estimated nucleated cell counts. TCRdb's table, derived via immunoSEQ multiplex PCR, lists solely in-frame clones and lacks some. V and J calls and clone size are copied from that table; D and trimming were computed from the DNA. This repertoire shows approximately 60,000 clones, 70% to 80% found once; its top ten account for roughly half. Germline CDR1 reads LNHNV; CDR2 reads YYDKDF (reference sequence). This CDR3 region has 16 residues. The junction had 6 bases not matched to a gene; V was cut back by 3 bases and J by 3 bases. The chain combines TRBV15 with TRBJ2-7; 12 nucleotides align to TRBD2. The material sequenced was peripheral blood. This TCR derives from an elderly woman with acute or convalescent COVID-19. Here the CDR3 DNA reads TGTGCCACCAGCAGGGGATTGACTAGCGGGAGCTACGAGCAGTACTTC. Translation gives CATSRGLTSGSYEQYF.